The clone carrying this TCR beta chain was counted a few times. Its antigen is unidentified. The sample comes from a study of T cells in Graves' hyperthyroidism and ophthalmopathy. Notes on the study in general: Blood held most thyroid clonotypes expanded above 0.001 frequency.

The study included ophthalmopathy patients with Clinical Activity Score at least 3, NOSPECS grade at least 4 and duration under 3 months. The TCR beta CDR3 regions underwent amplification using RNA transcripts as the source. TCR CDR3 regions were first amplified by RT-PCR with HTBI primers. MiXCR, applied by TCRdb to the multiplex PCR reads, yields one record per CDR3 protein. The repertoire consists of a few hundred thousand distinct CDR3 sequences, with roughly 15% occurring once and the leading ten covering roughly 33%. Germline V gives CDR1 SGHAT, CDR2 FQNNGV. Trimming pared 1 base from V and 0 bases from J, leaving 28 bases between. This CDR3 contains 22 residues.

This clonotype was obtained from a woman in her thirties or forties with Graves' ophthalmopathy. Specimen: blood. The chain is built from TRBV11-2 and TRBJ2-1; maybe TRBD2 (8 bases). CDR3 loop: CASSLVGAGGILAGSSYNEQFF. The CDR3 DNA reads as TGTGCCAGCAGCTTAGTTGGGGCAGGGGGGATTCTAGCGGGCAGCTCCTACAATGAGCAGTTCTTC.